One sample yielded the 15 T cell receptor beta chains listed below, sequenced in a study of T cell responses to AZD1222 COVID-19 vaccine. Measured with immunoSEQ multiplex PCR; TCRdb has only the in-frame clones, and not every one. The top ten clones hold approximately 10% of a sample with approximately 110,000 clones, roughly nine tenths of them seen once. This material consisted of peripheral blood, taken on day 0 of AZD1222 vaccination. The receptor set was obtained from an adult in good health.

The V call is TRBV5-1, the J call TRBJ1-1, with TRBD1 as a possible D gene (6 bases). The V gene's germline CDR1 is SGHRS and CDR2 YFSETQ. Between the trimmed V and J ends, which lost 6 bases and 1 base, there was a span of 13 bases. CDR3 length equals 14 residues. CDR3 nucleotide sequence: TGCGCCAGCAACTACAGGGATAGGAACACTGAAGCTTTCTTT. Amino acids: CASNYRDRNTEAFF.

This chain joins TRBV7-9 and TRBJ1-2, with TRBD1 as a possible D gene (6 bases). The CDR3 has 13 residues. The V gene lost 3 bases and the J gene lost 8 bases, with 13 bases spanning the gap. Germline CDR1 is SEHNR and CDR2 is FQNEAQ (reference sequence). The CDR3 here is CASSLGSDRGYTF. CDR3 coding DNA: TGTGCCAGCAGCTTGGGTAGTGACAGGGGCTACACCTTC.

The chain has TRBV2 and TRBJ2-7; TRBD1 is a possible D gene (5 bases). The CDR3 is 13 amino acids. V lost 11 bases to trimming and J lost 0 bases, with 14 bases between them. Looked up from germline, CDR1 is SNHLY and CDR2 is FYNNEI. DNA of the CDR3: TGTGCCTGCGGTACCGACAGCTCCTACGAGCAGTACTTC. This encodes CACGTDSSYEQYF.

V and J are TRBV5-8 and TRBJ1-5, with D perhaps matching TRBD1 (6 bases). The V end was cut by 0 bases, the J end by 5 bases, with 12 bases between. The CDR3 length is 15 residues. Germline loops: CDR1 SGHTS, CDR2 YDEGEE. CDR3 sequence (DNA): TGTGCCAGCAGCTTGGTCACAGGGTTGGATCAGCCCCAGCATTTT. Residues: CASSLVTGLDQPQHF.

This chain joins TRBV11-3 and TRBJ2-7; possibly TRBD1 for D (6 bases). V lost 0 bases to trimming and J lost 3 bases, with 9 bases between them. Looked up from germline, CDR1 is SGHNT and CDR2 is YENEEA. This CDR3 contains 14 residues. CDR3 sequence (DNA): TGTGCCAGCAGCTTAGATCAACAGGGCTACGAGCAGTACTTC. Protein product: CASSLDQQGYEQYF.

This clone was seen repeatedly, ten times or more. The chain joins TRBV27 to TRBJ1-5; no definite D call. This CDR3 has 12 residues. Per germline, CDR1 MNHEY and CDR2 SMNVEV (reference sequence). V was shortened by 9 bases and J by 3 bases, with 9 bases between the two germline ends. Here the CDR3 DNA reads TGTGCCAGTGGTCCCGTCAATCAGCCCCAGCATTTT. This sequence encodes CASGPVNQPQHF.

The V call is TRBV7-6, the J call TRBJ2-7; maybe TRBD1 (6 bases). The CDR3 runs to 14 residues. V lost 5 bases, J lost 0 bases, and 11 bases lay in between. From germline, CDR1 is SGHVS and CDR2 FNYEAQ. The CDR3 sequence is CASSDGTTSYEQYF. The CDR3 bases are TGTGCCAGCAGCGACGGGACAACCTCCTACGAGCAGTACTTC.

V and J are TRBV5-1 and TRBJ1-5, with D uncertain. Germline CDR1 is SGHRS and CDR2 is YFSETQ. Trimming pared 0 bases from V and 11 bases from J, leaving 15 bases between. This CDR3 is built from 14 residues. The CDR3 DNA is TGCGCCAGCAGCTTGGAAGCAGGCCTTGGGGCCCAGCATTTT. Translating gives CASSLEAGLGAQHF.

The chain links TRBV6-5 to TRBJ1-4, with a tentative D call TRBD1 (6 bases). V was pared by 0 bases and J by 6 bases, with 14 bases between. Germline V CDR1 and CDR2: MNHEY, SVGAGI. This CDR3 has 16 residues. The chain's CDR3 is CASSYSFGGGHEKLFF. The CDR3 DNA reads TGTGCCAGCAGTTACTCGTTTGGGGGCGGTCATGAAAAACTGTTTTTT.

The genes are TRBV14 and TRBJ2-7, with D perhaps matching TRBD1 or TRBD2 (6 bases each). The germline V gene has CDR1 SGHDN and CDR2 FVKESK. The germline V and J ends were trimmed by 5 bases and 6 bases, with 20 bases remaining between them. The CDR3 spans 15 residues. The CDR3, as DNA: TGTGCCAGCAGCTTTTCCCGGCAGGGGACTTCCGAGCAGTACTTC. Translated, it gives CASSFSRQGTSEQYF.

The chain has TRBV7-2 and TRBJ1-4; TRBD1 agrees at 10 bases. This CDR3 is 17 amino acids long. Germline assignment: CDR1 SGHTA and CDR2 FQGNSA. J lost 8 bases, V lost 1 base, and 10 bases had no gene match. The CDR3 here is CASSLGPTGGDGEKLFF. Written as DNA, the CDR3 is TGTGCCAGCAGCTTAGGTCCGACAGGGGGCGATGGCGAAAAACTGTTTTTT.

The chain combines TRBV4-1 with TRBJ1-1; 7 nucleotides line up with TRBD1. CDR3 length equals 17 residues. V lost 2 bases, J lost 0 bases, and 9 bases stayed unmatched. Germline V gene lookup returns CDR1 MGHRA and CDR2 YSYEKL. Here the CDR3 DNA reads TGCGCCAGCAGCCAACTGACAGGGAGGACTGTGAACACTGAAGCTTTCTTT. Translating gives CASSQLTGRTVNTEAFF.

The genes are TRBV4-3 and TRBJ1-5, with a possible D match to TRBD1 (5 bases). The ends were cut back, 0 bases at V and 5 bases at J, with 5 bases in the middle. CDR1 is LGHNA, CDR2 YSLEER, per germline. The CDR3 spans 13 residues. DNA of the CDR3: TGCGCCAGCAGCCAAGACAGGGATCAGCCCCAGCATTTT. It specifies CASSQDRDQPQHF.

CDR3 DNA: TGTGCCAGCACCCCCGGGGGCAATCAGCCCCAGCATTTT. Protein: CASTPGGNQPQHF. V gene TRBV6-5 combines with J gene TRBJ1-5, with D unclear. V lost 7 bases and J 2 bases, leaving 9 bases between the germline ends. The germline V gene has CDR1 MNHEY and CDR2 SVGAGI. The length of the CDR3 is 13 residues.

The chain recombines TRBV7-8 with TRBJ1-2; TRBD1 matches at 9 bases. CDR1 and CDR2 from the germline V gene are SGHVS and FQNEAQ. The CDR3 is made up of 13 amino acids. V was pared by 8 bases and J by 1 base, with 2 bases of the junction left unmatched. The CDR3 region is CASGTGYNYGYTF. CDR3 nucleotides: TGTGCCAGCGGGACAGGGTATAACTATGGCTACACCTTC.